These 10 T cell receptor beta chains were all obtained from the same sample, sequenced in a study of Graves' ophthalmopathy and Graves' hyperthyroidism. RNA transcripts yielded amplified TCR beta CDR3 regions. HTBI primers served in a first-round RT-PCR, which a second-round multiplex PCR followed. A single record per CDR3 protein comes from TCRdb applying MiXCR to the multiplex PCR reads. Of 680,000 or so distinct CDR3 sequences in the sample, about a fifth were seen once. The sample taken for sequencing was peripheral blood. These receptors were taken from a woman aged 18-29 years with stable Graves' hyperthyroidism. Some clones in this sample may be carry-over from other donors' samples.

The rearrangement links TRBV20-1 to TRBJ2-2; 8 nucleotides align to TRBD2. The trim removed 2 bases at V and 5 bases at J, leaving 10 bases unmatched. CDR3 length: 16 residues. Germline V gene sequence: CDR1 DFQATT, CDR2 SNEGSKA (reference sequence). The CDR3 is CSARPLLAEGTGELFF. The CDR3 nucleotides are TGCAGTGCTAGACCCTTACTAGCGGAAGGAACCGGGGAGCTGTTTTTT.

The table lists this clonotype with many counts. The chain combines TRBV2 with TRBJ1-2; no firm D call. The CDR3 is made up of 12 amino acids. V lost 3 bases, J lost 4 bases, and 6 bases lay in between. Germline CDR1 reads SNHLY; CDR2 reads FYNNEI. CDR3 region: CASSESVYGYTF. DNA of the CDR3: TGTGCCAGCAGTGAGTCAGTCTATGGCTACACCTTC. Using reference TRBV2 and TRBJ1-2 for the parts outside the CDR3, the full variable domain is EPEVTQTPSHQVTQMGQEVILRCVPISNHLYFYWYRQILGQKVEFLVSFYNNEISEKSEIFDDQFSVERPDGSNFTLKIRSTKLEDSAMYFCASSESVYGYTFGSGTRLTVV.

The chain carries TRBV27 and TRBJ1-1; D perhaps matches TRBD1 (5 bases). Trimming took 3 bases from V and 9 from J, leaving 8 bases between them. Germline CDR1 is MNHEY and CDR2 is SMNVEV (reference sequence). The CDR3 is 11 amino acids. The CDR3 here is CASSFDSQAFF. CDR3 bases: TGTGCCAGCAGTTTCGACAGCCAAGCTTTCTTT.

CDR3 protein: CAWSAGGQSQPQHF. CDR3 bases: TGTGCCTGGAGTGCGGGCGGTCAATCTCAGCCCCAGCATTTT. The chain is built from TRBV30 and TRBJ1-5; D is undetermined. CDR3 length equals 14 residues. Germline CDR1 reads GTSNPN; CDR2 reads SVGIG (reference sequence). V lost 1 base and J lost 6, with 13 bases in between.

The table lists this clonotype with many counts. This chain connects TRBV28 to TRBJ2-3; no definite D call. CDR3 length: 12 amino acids. V gave up 2 bases and J gave up 1 base, with 1 base separating them. Germline V lookup: CDR1 MDHEN, CDR2 SYDVKM. The CDR3 coding sequence is TGTGCCAGCAGTTTAGGCACAGATACGCAGTATTTT. Translated, it gives CASSLGTDTQYF.

The sample holds many counts of this clonotype. At one end the junction does not follow the germline gene, possibly because of a read error. The chain is built from TRBV27 and TRBJ2-7, with no clear D. The germline CDR1 and CDR2 sequences are MNHEY and SMNVEV (reference sequence). The CDR3 totals 13 residues. Written as DNA, the CDR3 is TGTGCCAGCTCCCCGGAACGCCTAAAAGGGTTATCCTTC. The encoded protein is CASSPERLKGLSF.

This clonotype was detected ten times or more. V gene TRBV12-3 or TRBV12-4 combines with J gene TRBJ1-3; no clear D gene. This CDR3 region has 16 residues. Trimming stripped 2 bases from V and 2 bases from J, with 13 bases between. The CDR3 sequence is CASSLRGGRPGNTIYF. In DNA, the CDR3 is TGTGCCAGCAGTTTACGGGGAGGGCGCCCTGGAAACACCATATATTTT.

There are many counts of this clonotype. The chain is built from TRBV9 and TRBJ1-2; tentatively, D is TRBD1 (5 bases). V gave up 0 bases and J gave up 8 bases, with 17 bases separating them. The CDR3 runs to 15 residues. CDR1 and CDR2 from the germline V gene are SGDLS and YYNGEE. The CDR3 spells CASSVEDSNPWGYTF. The CDR3 DNA follows: TGTGCCAGCAGCGTAGAAGACAGCAATCCTTGGGGCTACACCTTC.

This clonotype came up many times. The J gene is TRBJ2-7, the V gene TRBV20-1; TRBD1 matches at 7 bases. The V segment lost 6 bases and the J segment 4 bases; nucleotides outside the gene matches: 9. Looked up from germline, CDR1 is DFQATT and CDR2 is SNEGSKA (reference sequence). The CDR3 totals 13 residues. In DNA, the CDR3 is TGCAGTGCCAGCATTCAGGGGGTATACGAGCAGTACTTC. The encoded protein is CSASIQGVYEQYF.

The V call is TRBV6-1, the J call TRBJ1-2, with D possibly TRBD1 on 6 matching bases. Between the trimmed V and J ends, which lost 5 bases and 6 bases, there was a span of 22 bases. The CDR3 runs 16 residues. Germline V gives CDR1 MNHNS, CDR2 SASEGT. CDR3 nucleotides: TGTGCCAGCAGTCCTATGCCCCCACAGGGACGCAATGGCTACACCTTC. Amino acid sequence: CASSPMPPQGRNGYTF.